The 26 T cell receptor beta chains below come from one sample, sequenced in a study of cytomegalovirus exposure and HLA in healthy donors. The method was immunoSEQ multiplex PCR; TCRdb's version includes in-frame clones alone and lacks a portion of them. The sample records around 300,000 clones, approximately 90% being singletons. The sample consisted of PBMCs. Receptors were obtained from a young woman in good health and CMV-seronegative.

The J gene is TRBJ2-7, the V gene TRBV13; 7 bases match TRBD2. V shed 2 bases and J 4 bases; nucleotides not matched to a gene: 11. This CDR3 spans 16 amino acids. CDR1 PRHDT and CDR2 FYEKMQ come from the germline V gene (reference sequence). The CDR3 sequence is CASSLIGGSGKYEQYF. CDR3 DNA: TGTGCCAGCAGCTTAATCGGCGGGAGTGGGAAGTACGAGCAGTACTTC.

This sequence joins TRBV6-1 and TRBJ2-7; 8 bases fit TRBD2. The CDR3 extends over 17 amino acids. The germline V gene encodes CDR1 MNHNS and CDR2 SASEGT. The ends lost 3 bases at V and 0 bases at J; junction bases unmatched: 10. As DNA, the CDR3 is TGTGCCAGCAGTGAGAGGGGACCGGGACTAGTCTCCTACGAGCAGTACTTC. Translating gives CASSERGPGLVSYEQYF.

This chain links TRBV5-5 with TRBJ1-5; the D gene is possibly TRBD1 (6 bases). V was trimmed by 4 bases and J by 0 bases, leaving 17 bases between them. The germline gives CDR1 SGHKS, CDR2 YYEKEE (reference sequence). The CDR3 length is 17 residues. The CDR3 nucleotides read TGTGCCAGCAGCGAAGCCGGGACACCGTTTAGCAATCAGCCCCAGCATTTT. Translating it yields CASSEAGTPFSNQPQHF. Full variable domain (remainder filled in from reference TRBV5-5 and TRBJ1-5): DAGVTQSPTHLIKTRGQQVTLRCSPISGHKSVSWYQQVLGQGPQFIFQYYEKEERGRGNFPDRFSARQFPNYSSELNVNALLLGDSALYLCASSEAGTPFSNQPQHFGDGTRLSIL.

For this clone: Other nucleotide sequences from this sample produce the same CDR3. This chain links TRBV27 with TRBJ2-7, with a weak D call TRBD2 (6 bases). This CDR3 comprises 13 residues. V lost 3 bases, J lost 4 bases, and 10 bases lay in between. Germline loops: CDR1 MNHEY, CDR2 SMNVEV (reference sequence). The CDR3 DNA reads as TGTGCCAGCAGTTTCGGGAGCGGGTACGAGCAGTACTTC. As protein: CASSFGSGYEQYF.

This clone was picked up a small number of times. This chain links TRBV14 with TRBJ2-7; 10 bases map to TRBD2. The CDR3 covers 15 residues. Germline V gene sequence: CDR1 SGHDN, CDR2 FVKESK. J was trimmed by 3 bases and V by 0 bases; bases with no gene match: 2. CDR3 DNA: TGTGCCAGCAGCCAAGATGCTAGCGGGGGCTACGAGCAGTACTTC. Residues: CASSQDASGGYEQYF.

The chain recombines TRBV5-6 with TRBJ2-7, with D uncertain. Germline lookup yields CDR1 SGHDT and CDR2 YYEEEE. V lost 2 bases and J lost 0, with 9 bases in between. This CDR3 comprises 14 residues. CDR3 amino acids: CASSFGSNSYEQYF. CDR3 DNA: TGTGCCAGCAGCTTCGGTTCCAACTCCTACGAGCAGTACTTC.

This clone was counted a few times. CDR3 sequence (DNA): TGCAGTGCCCTCAACACTGAAGCTTTCTTT. It translates to CSALNTEAFF. The chain uses TRBV20-1 and TRBJ1-1; the D is unclear. The CDR3 spans 10 residues. V lost 6 bases and J lost 2, with 4 bases in between. Germline assignment: CDR1 DFQATT and CDR2 SNEGSKA (reference sequence).

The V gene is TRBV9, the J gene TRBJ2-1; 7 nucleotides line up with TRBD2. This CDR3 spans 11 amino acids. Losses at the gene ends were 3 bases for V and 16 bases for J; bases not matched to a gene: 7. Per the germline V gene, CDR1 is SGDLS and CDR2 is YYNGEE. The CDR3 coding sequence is TGTGCCAGCAGCGGCGGACGGGGGGAATTCTTC. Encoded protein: CASSGGRGEFF.

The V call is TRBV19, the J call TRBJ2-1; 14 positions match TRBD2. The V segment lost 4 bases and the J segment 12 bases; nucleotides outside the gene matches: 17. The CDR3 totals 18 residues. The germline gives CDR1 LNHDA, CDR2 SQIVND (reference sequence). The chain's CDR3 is CASSTIGLAGGHLRGQFF. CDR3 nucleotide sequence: TGTGCCAGTAGTACAATCGGACTAGCGGGAGGCCACTTGAGGGGGCAGTTCTTC.

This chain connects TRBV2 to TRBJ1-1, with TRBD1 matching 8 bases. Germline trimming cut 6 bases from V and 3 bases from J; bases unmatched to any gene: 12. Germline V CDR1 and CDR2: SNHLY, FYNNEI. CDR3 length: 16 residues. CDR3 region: CASRGESTGQDTEAFF. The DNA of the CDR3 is TGTGCCAGCAGAGGAGAATCTACGGGACAGGACACTGAAGCTTTCTTT.

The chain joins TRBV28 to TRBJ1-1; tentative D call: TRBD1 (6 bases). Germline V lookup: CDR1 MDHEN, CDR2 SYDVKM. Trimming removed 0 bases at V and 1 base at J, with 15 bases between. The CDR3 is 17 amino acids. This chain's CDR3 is CASSLWGGGGQNTEAFF. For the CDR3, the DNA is TGTGCCAGCAGTTTATGGGGGGGAGGGGGACAGAACACTGAAGCTTTCTTT.

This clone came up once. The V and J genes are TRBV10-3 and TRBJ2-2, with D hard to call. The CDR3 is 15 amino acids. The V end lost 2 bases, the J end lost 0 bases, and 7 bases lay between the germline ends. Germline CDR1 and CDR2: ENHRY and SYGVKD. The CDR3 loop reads CAISEGTANTGELFF. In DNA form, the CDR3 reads TGTGCCATCAGTGAGGGAACAGCGAACACCGGGGAGCTGTTTTTT.

CDR3 amino acids: CASSTQRGGLEQYF. The CDR3 region has the DNA TGTGCCAGCAGCACACAGCGGGGGGGGTTGGAGCAGTACTTC. The chain combines TRBV28 with TRBJ2-7; 10 bases line up with TRBD2. CDR1 and CDR2 from the germline V gene are MDHEN and SYDVKM. V was pared by 6 bases and J by 7 bases, with 9 bases of the junction left unmatched. The CDR3 runs to 14 residues.

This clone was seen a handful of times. The CDR3 reads CASKTSGGSYNEQFF. The CDR3 DNA sequence: TGTGCCAGCAAAACTAGCGGGGGTTCCTACAATGAGCAGTTCTTC. This chain uses TRBV6-5 with TRBJ2-1, with 11 bases fitting TRBD2. This CDR3 spans 15 amino acids. CDR1 is MNHEY, CDR2 SVGAGI, per germline. The ends lost 7 bases at V and 1 base at J; junction bases unmatched: 3.

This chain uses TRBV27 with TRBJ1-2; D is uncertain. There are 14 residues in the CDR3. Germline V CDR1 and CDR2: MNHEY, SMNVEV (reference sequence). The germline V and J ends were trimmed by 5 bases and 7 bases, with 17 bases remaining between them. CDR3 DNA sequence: TGTGCCAGCAGTGACGGGTCGGTATGGCGTGGCTACACCTTC. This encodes CASSDGSVWRGYTF.

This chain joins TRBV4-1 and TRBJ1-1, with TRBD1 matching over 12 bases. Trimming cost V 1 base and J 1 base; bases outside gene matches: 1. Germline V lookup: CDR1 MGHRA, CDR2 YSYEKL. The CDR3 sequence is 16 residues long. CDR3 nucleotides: TGCGCCAGCAGCCAAGGGGACAGGGGGCCGAACACTGAAGCTTTCTTT. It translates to CASSQGDRGPNTEAFF.

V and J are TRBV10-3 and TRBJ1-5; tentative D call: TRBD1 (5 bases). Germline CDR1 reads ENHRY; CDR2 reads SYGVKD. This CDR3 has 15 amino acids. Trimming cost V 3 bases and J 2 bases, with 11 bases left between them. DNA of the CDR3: TGTGCCATCAGTGAAGGCAGGGATGGCAATCAGCCCCAGCATTTT. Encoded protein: CAISEGRDGNQPQHF.

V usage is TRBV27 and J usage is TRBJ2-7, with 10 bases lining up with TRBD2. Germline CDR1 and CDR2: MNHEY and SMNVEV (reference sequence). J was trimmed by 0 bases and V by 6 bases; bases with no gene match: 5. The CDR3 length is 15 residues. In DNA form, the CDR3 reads TGTGCCAGCAGCTCGGGACTAGCGAACTCCTACGAGCAGTACTTC. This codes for CASSSGLANSYEQYF.

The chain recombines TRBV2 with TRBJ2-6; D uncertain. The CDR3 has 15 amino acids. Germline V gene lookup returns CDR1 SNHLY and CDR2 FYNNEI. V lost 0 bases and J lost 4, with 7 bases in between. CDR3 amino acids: CASSEALLGANVLTF. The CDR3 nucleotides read TGTGCCAGCAGTGAAGCGCTTCTAGGGGCCAACGTCCTGACTTTC.

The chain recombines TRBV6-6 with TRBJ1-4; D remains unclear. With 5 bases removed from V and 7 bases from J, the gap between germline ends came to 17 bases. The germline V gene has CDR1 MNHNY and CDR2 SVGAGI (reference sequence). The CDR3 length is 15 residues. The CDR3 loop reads CASSALGGEGEKLFF. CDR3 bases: TGTGCCAGCAGTGCTTTGGGAGGAGAGGGTGAAAAACTGTTTTTT.

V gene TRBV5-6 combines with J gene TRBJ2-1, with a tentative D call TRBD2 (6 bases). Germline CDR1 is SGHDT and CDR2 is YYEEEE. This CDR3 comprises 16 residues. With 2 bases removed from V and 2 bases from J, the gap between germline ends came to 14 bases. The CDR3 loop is CASSFDTGEAYNEQFF. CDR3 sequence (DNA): TGTGCCAGCAGCTTTGACACGGGAGAAGCCTACAATGAGCAGTTCTTC.

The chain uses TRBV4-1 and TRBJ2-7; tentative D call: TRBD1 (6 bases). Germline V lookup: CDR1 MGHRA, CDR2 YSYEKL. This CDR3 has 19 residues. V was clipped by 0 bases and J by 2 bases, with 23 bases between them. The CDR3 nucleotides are TGCGCCAGCAGCCAAGATCGGTTTTTAAGTCAGGGGCTAACCTACGAGCAGTACTTC. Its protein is CASSQDRFLSQGLTYEQYF.

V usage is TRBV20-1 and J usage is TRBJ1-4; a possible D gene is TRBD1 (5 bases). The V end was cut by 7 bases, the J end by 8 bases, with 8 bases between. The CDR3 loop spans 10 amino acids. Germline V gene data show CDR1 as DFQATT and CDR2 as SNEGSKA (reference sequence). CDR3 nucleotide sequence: TGCAGTGTCAGGACAGAAAAACTGTTTTTT. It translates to CSVRTEKLFF.

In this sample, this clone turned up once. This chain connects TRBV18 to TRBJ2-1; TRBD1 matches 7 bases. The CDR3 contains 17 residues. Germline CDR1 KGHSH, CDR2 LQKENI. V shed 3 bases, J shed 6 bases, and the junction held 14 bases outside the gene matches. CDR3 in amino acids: CASSPQRGQVGSNEQFF. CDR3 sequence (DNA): TGTGCCAGCTCACCCCAAAGGGGGCAGGTGGGTTCCAATGAGCAGTTCTTC. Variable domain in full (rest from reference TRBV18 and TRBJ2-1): NAGVMQNPRHLVRRRGQEARLRCSPMKGHSHVYWYRQLPEEGLKFMVYLQKENIIDESGMPKERFSAEFPKEGPSILRIQQVVRGDSAAYFCASSPQRGQVGSNEQFFGPGTRLTVL.

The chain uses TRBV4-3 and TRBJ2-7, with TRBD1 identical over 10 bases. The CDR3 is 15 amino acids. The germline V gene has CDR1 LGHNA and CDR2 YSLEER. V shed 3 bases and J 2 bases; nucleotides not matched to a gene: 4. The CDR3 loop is CASSQGTGATYEQYF. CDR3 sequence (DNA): TGCGCCAGCAGCCAGGGGACAGGGGCAACCTACGAGCAGTACTTC.

The CDR3 is CATSRAGTGAYEQYF. The CDR3 DNA reads TGTGCCACCAGCAGAGCCGGGACAGGCGCCTACGAGCAGTACTTC. This chain connects TRBV15 to TRBJ2-7, with TRBD1 identical over 8 bases. CDR1 LNHNV and CDR2 YYDKDF come from the germline V gene (reference sequence). The CDR3 has 15 amino acids. Losses at the gene ends were 1 base for V and 2 bases for J; bases not matched to a gene: 4.